This passage covers 27 T cell receptor beta chains from one sample sequenced in a study of blood T cell repertoires in COVID-19. Repertoires were generated with immunoSEQ multiplex PCR, while TCRdb's copy carries only in-frame clones and drops some. The sample has hundreds of thousands of clones, around 87% seen once. The sequenced sample consisted of PBMCs or T cells enriched from blood (not recorded which). These TCRs come from a woman in her 50s who had recovered from COVID-19.

This clone has a single count. The chain recombines TRBV6-1 with TRBJ1-5; unclear D gene. This CDR3 is built from 15 residues. V lost 5 bases, J lost 6 bases, and 17 bases lay in between. Germline CDR1 is MNHNS and CDR2 is SASEGT. CDR3 protein: CASSSEQDKGQPQHF. The CDR3 coding sequence is TGTGCCAGCAGTTCCGAACAAGACAAAGGTCAGCCCCAGCATTTT.

CDR3 bases: TGTGCCAGCAGTGAAAGCTCCTCGGATGGCTACACCTTC. This codes for CASSESSSDGYTF. The chain is built from TRBV2 and TRBJ1-2, with no clear D. The CDR3 runs 13 residues. The V end lost 2 bases, the J end lost 6 bases, and 10 bases lay between the germline ends. Germline V gene sequence: CDR1 SNHLY, CDR2 FYNNEI.

The chain is built from TRBV9 and TRBJ2-1; D is perhaps TRBD1 (6 bases). Between the trimmed V and J ends, which lost 2 bases and 9 bases, there was a span of 15 bases. From germline, CDR1 is SGDLS and CDR2 YYNGEE. There are 14 residues in the CDR3. CDR3 nucleotide sequence: TGTGCCAGCAGCGTCGGCCCTAGAGGGGGTGAGCAGTTCTTC. This encodes CASSVGPRGGEQFF.

This clone was observed once. As DNA, the CDR3 is TGTGCCAGCGCCTCGAGAGGACAGGGGAACGAAAAACTGTTTTTT. Translated, it gives CASASRGQGNEKLFF. The chain recombines TRBV19 with TRBJ1-4; 9 positions agree with TRBD1. Germline CDR1 and CDR2: LNHDA and SQIVND (reference sequence). The trim removed 9 bases at V and 8 bases at J, leaving 13 bases unmatched. CDR3 size: 15 residues. The whole variable domain, remainder taken from reference TRBV19 and TRBJ1-4, is DGGITQSPKYLFRKEGQNVTLSCEQNLNHDAMYWYRQDPGQGLRLIYYSQIVNDFQKGDIAEGYSVSREKKESFPLTVTSAQKNPTAFYLCASASRGQGNEKLFFGSGTQLSVL.

The chain has TRBV18 and TRBJ2-3, with TRBD1 matching 7 bases. Germline assignment: CDR1 KGHSH and CDR2 LQKENI. The CDR3 is 14 residues long. V shed 5 bases and J 6 bases; nucleotides not matched to a gene: 8. CDR3 loop: CASSLGQRRDTQYF. Written as DNA, the CDR3 is TGTGCCAGCTCATTGGGACAGAGGCGGGATACGCAGTATTTT.

V gene TRBV19 combines with J gene TRBJ1-1; D is unclear. Per the germline V gene, CDR1 is LNHDA and CDR2 is SQIVND (reference sequence). The V and J ends lost 3 bases and 0 bases respectively, with 8 bases between them. This CDR3 has 14 amino acids. As DNA, the CDR3 is TGTGCCAGTAGTATTCGAGGGATGAACACTGAAGCTTTCTTT. It specifies CASSIRGMNTEAFF.

The rearrangement joins TRBV28 to TRBJ1-6; 8 nucleotides agree with TRBD1. Germline V gene data show CDR1 as MDHEN and CDR2 as SYDVKM. Trimming at V came to 6 bases and at J to 8 bases, leaving 9 bases not matched to a gene. CDR3 size: 15 residues. The CDR3 DNA reads as TGTGCCAGCAGCAAATCCGGGACAGGTTATTCACCCCTCCACTTT. Encoded protein: CASSKSGTGYSPLHF.

The rearrangement uses TRBV18 and TRBJ1-2, with D hard to call. The CDR3 loop spans 11 amino acids. Trimming cost V 5 bases and J 5 bases, with 6 bases left between them. Germline assignment: CDR1 KGHSH and CDR2 LQKENI. CDR3 sequence reads: CASSTSYGYTF. In nucleotides, the CDR3 is TGTGCCAGCTCAACATCATATGGCTACACCTTC. The full variable domain, rest sourced from reference TRBV18 and TRBJ1-2, is NAGVMQNPRHLVRRRGQEARLRCSPMKGHSHVYWYRQLPEEGLKFMVYLQKENIIDESGMPKERFSAEFPKEGPSILRIQQVVRGDSAAYFCASSTSYGYTFGSGTRLTVV.

The chain combines TRBV9 with TRBJ2-5; 10 bases match TRBD2. CDR1 SGDLS and CDR2 YYNGEE come from the germline V gene. The CDR3 covers 17 residues. The V segment lost 0 bases and the J segment 5 bases; nucleotides outside the gene matches: 10. Written as DNA, the CDR3 is TGTGCCAGCAGCGTAGGGGTTAGCGGGAGGCTAGATGAGACCCAGTACTTC. Translated, it gives CASSVGVSGRLDETQYF.

The genes are TRBV7-3 and TRBJ2-5; possibly TRBD1 for D (6 bases). Germline CDR1 and CDR2: SGHTA and FQGTGA. The CDR3 is made up of 14 amino acids. The germline V and J ends were trimmed by 4 bases and 5 bases, with 14 bases remaining between them. The CDR3 nucleotides read TGTGCCAGCAGCTCACATGGGGGCGTGGAGACCCAGTACTTC. Translation: CASSSHGGVETQYF.

This clone is a singleton in its sample. The genes are TRBV30 and TRBJ2-7, with TRBD2 as a possible D gene (5 bases). V was clipped by 4 bases and J by 3 bases, with 7 bases between them. Per the germline V gene, CDR1 is GTSNPN and CDR2 is SVGIG (reference sequence). CDR3 length equals 11 residues. The chain's CDR3 is CAWNRDYEQYF. The CDR3 DNA reads as TGTGCCTGGAATCGGGACTACGAGCAGTACTTC.

The gene calls are TRBV4-1 and TRBJ2-7, with 8 bases lining up with TRBD1. In germline, CDR1 is MGHRA, CDR2 YSYEKL. The CDR3 has 14 amino acids. The J segment lost 6 bases and the V segment lost 1 base, leaving 5 bases of the junction unmatched. The CDR3 loop is CASSQASRGPEQYF. The CDR3 nucleotides are TGCGCCAGCAGCCAAGCAAGCAGGGGGCCCGAGCAGTACTTC.

This rearrangement joins TRBV27 to TRBJ1-1; 8 bases fit TRBD1. The ends lost 1 base at V and 11 bases at J; junction bases unmatched: 9. Germline V gene data show CDR1 as MNHEY and CDR2 as SMNVEV (reference sequence). The CDR3 contains 14 residues. CDR3 sequence: CASSLWQGARGAFF. CDR3 in DNA: TGTGCCAGCAGTTTATGGCAGGGGGCAAGAGGCGCTTTCTTT.

The chain is built from TRBV15 and TRBJ1-2; perhaps TRBD1 as D (6 bases). The V and J ends lost 0 bases and 6 bases respectively, with 20 bases between them. Per germline, CDR1 LNHNV and CDR2 YYDKDF (reference sequence). The CDR3 has 17 residues. The CDR3 region has the DNA TGTGCCACCAGCAGAGAACACTCAACAGGGCTCGGCGATGGCTACACCTTC. Its protein is CATSREHSTGLGDGYTF.

The chain joins TRBV6-5 to TRBJ2-1, with D perhaps TRBD2 (6 bases). This CDR3 spans 14 amino acids. In germline, CDR1 is MNHEY, CDR2 SVGAGI. V gave up 2 bases and J gave up 5 bases, with 10 bases separating them. CDR3 in DNA: TGTGCCAGCAGTTACATGGGGGGAGACAATGAGCAGTTCTTC. As protein: CASSYMGGDNEQFF.

This CDR3 is CASSKGVQLLYNEQFF. The CDR3 DNA reads TGTGCCAGCAGCAAAGGGGTCCAGCTCCTCTACAATGAGCAGTTCTTC. The genes are TRBV28 and TRBJ2-1; D may be TRBD1 (5 bases). The CDR3 runs to 16 residues. Germline-derived CDR1 and CDR2 are MDHEN and SYDVKM. V gave up 6 bases and J gave up 3 bases, with 18 bases separating them.

The genes are TRBV18 and TRBJ2-5, with 10 bases matching TRBD2. The germline V gene has CDR1 KGHSH and CDR2 LQKENI. The CDR3 consists of 20 residues. V lost 2 bases to trimming and J lost 2 bases; unmatched junction nucleotides: 17. The CDR3 nucleotides are TGTGCCAGCTCACCAAGGTCTCCTAGCGGGAGAACGGGGAGACAAGAGACCCAGTACTTC. The encoded protein is CASSPRSPSGRTGRQETQYF. The whole variable domain, filled in from reference TRBV18 and TRBJ2-5, reads NAGVMQNPRHLVRRRGQEARLRCSPMKGHSHVYWYRQLPEEGLKFMVYLQKENIIDESGMPKERFSAEFPKEGPSILRIQQVVRGDSAAYFCASSPRSPSGRTGRQETQYFGPGTRLLVL.

The rearrangement uses TRBV6-2 or TRBV6-3 and TRBJ1-4; D remains unclear. This CDR3 is built from 15 residues. Trimming pared 2 bases from V and 8 bases from J, leaving 15 bases between. Per germline, CDR1 MNHEY and CDR2 SVGEGT. The CDR3 nucleotides are TGTGCCAGCAGTTACAGTACCCGAGGGAACGAAAAACTGTTTTTT. It translates to CASSYSTRGNEKLFF.

V is TRBV7-8 and J is TRBJ1-5, with D perhaps matching TRBD1 (6 bases). This CDR3 is built from 14 residues. The germline gives CDR1 SGHVS, CDR2 FQNEAQ. The V end lost 5 bases, the J end lost 3 bases, and 11 bases lay between the germline ends. The CDR3 loop reads CASSTRGTNQPQHF. The CDR3 bases are TGTGCCAGCAGCACCAGGGGTACCAATCAGCCCCAGCATTTT. Using reference TRBV7-8 and TRBJ1-5 for the parts outside the CDR3, the full variable domain is GAGVSQSPRYKVAKRGQDVALRCDPISGHVSLFWYQQALGQGPEFLTYFQNEAQLDKSGLPSDRFFAERPEGSVSTLKIQRTQQEDSAVYLCASSTRGTNQPQHFGDGTRLSIL.

The chain joins TRBV28 to TRBJ2-1; possible D gene TRBD2, 6 bases. CDR1 MDHEN and CDR2 SYDVKM come from the germline V gene. Trimming left V 1 base short and J 6 bases short, with 19 bases between. The CDR3 consists of 17 residues. DNA for the CDR3: TGTGCCAGCAGTTTATATCTCGGGAGACTAGTTTCCAATGAGCAGTTCTTC. Translating gives CASSLYLGRLVSNEQFF.

Written as DNA, the CDR3 is TGTGCCAGCAGCTCTCGACTAGCGGGCAACACCGGGGAGCTGTTTTTT. Residues: CASSSRLAGNTGELFF. The chain carries TRBV7-2 and TRBJ2-2; TRBD2 agrees at 10 bases. Looked up from germline, CDR1 is SGHTA and CDR2 is FQGNSA. V was clipped by 4 bases and J by 2 bases; unmatched bases: 4. CDR3 size: 16 residues.

The genes are TRBV18 and TRBJ1-1; 8 bases match TRBD1. V lost 5 bases to trimming and J lost 3 bases; unmatched junction nucleotides: 2. The V gene's germline CDR1 is KGHSH and CDR2 LQKENI. The CDR3 consists of 13 residues. DNA for the CDR3: TGTGCCAGCTCATCGGACAGGGACACTGAAGCTTTCTTT. Protein: CASSSDRDTEAFF.

J is TRBJ1-2 and V is TRBV7-9; no clear D gene. CDR1 is SEHNR and CDR2 is FQNEAQ in the germline V gene (reference sequence). The CDR3 is 14 residues long. Trimming shortened V by 8 bases and J by 4 bases, and 17 bases separated the two germline ends. The CDR3 DNA reads as TGTGCCAGCGCGGAGGGATCCCTTCGCTATGGCTACACCTTC. It codes for CASAEGSLRYGYTF.

This chain's CDR3 is CASSLGQGANYGYTF. The CDR3, as DNA: TGCGCCAGCAGCCTAGGACAGGGGGCCAACTATGGCTACACCTTC. This chain joins TRBV4-1 and TRBJ1-2, with 11 bases fitting TRBD1. CDR1 and CDR2 (germline): MGHRA, YSYEKL. This CDR3 spans 15 amino acids. Germline trimming cut 4 bases from V and 2 bases from J; bases unmatched to any gene: 3.

This clone turned up a few times. The DNA of the CDR3 is TGTGCCAGCTCAGACAGTCCCTCCACTGAAGCTTTCTTT. Its translation is CASSDSPSTEAFF. This chain connects TRBV18 to TRBJ1-1; TRBD1 might be the D (5 bases). The V end was cut by 5 bases, the J end by 4 bases, with 11 bases between. The CDR3 loop spans 13 amino acids. Per the germline V gene, CDR1 is KGHSH and CDR2 is LQKENI.

V usage is TRBV5-1 and J usage is TRBJ2-7; 10 nucleotides agree with TRBD2. V shed 4 bases, J shed 7 bases, and the junction held 14 bases outside the gene matches. The CDR3 contains 16 residues. CDR1 and CDR2 from the germline V gene are SGHRS and YFSETQ. This chain's CDR3 is CASSPLQAGGPREQYF. The CDR3 DNA follows: TGCGCCAGCAGCCCACTCCAAGCGGGAGGGCCTCGTGAGCAGTACTTC. The entire variable domain, with the rest obtained from reference TRBV5-1 and TRBJ2-7, is as follows: KAGVTQTPRYLIKTRGQQVTLSCSPISGHRSVSWYQQTPGQGLQFLFEYFSETQRNKGNFPGRFSGRQFSNSRSEMNVSTLELGDSALYLCASSPLQAGGPREQYFGPGTRLTVT.

This clone was counted only a few times. The J gene is TRBJ2-2, the V gene TRBV6-4, with a possible D match to TRBD1 (6 bases). The CDR3 is 14 residues long. Germline V gene sequence: CDR1 MRHNA, CDR2 SNTAGT. Trimming took off 6 bases at V and 4 bases at J, with 12 bases between the two ends. CDR3 loop: CASRPGQSTGELFF. The DNA of the CDR3 is TGTGCCAGCAGACCGGGACAATCCACCGGGGAGCTGTTTTTT.